This T cell receptor beta chain was sequenced in a study of OX40 agonist ivuxolimab in advanced cancers. Broader study findings: Clonal expansion among partial responders at 0.1-3.0 mg/kg ranked near the lowest. The average count of expanded clones was higher among CD8+ T cells than among CD4+. At doses 0.1 to 3.0 mg/kg, CD4+ and CD8+ clones expanded.

As for this clone: What it recognizes is unknown.

The CDR3 covers 14 residues. Trimming left V 6 bases short and J 2 bases short, with 13 bases between. In germline, CDR1 is MNHEY, CDR2 SVGAGI. TCRdb's copy holds only in-frame clones and misses some; the assay was immunoSEQ multiplex PCR. The data contain approximately 69,000 clones, roughly 88% of them singletons. The rearrangement uses TRBV6-5 and TRBJ2-5; D call uncertain. The sequences come from CD4+ or CD8+ T cells sorted from blood, collected in a trial of the OX40 agonist ivuxolimab. This TCR was recovered from an adult with an advanced solid tumor such as melanoma, head and neck, liver or kidney cancer. In DNA form, the CDR3 reads TGTGCCAGCAGGGTACTCGCGGCGCAAGAGACCCAGTACTTC. This codes for CASRVLAAQETQYF.